Following are 7 T cell receptor beta chains from one sample sequenced in a study of T cell responses to AZD1222 COVID-19 vaccine (dated by TCRdb to the early 2020s). Libraries were prepared through the immunoSEQ multiplex PCR assay. Imported from immuneACCESS, the table was reduced by TCRdb to in-frame sequences with V and J called. These copies leave out some clones; in studies compared against another copy, an unresolved V gene accounts for under half, and the cause of the remainder is not known. The sample contains over 85,000 clones, approximately 90% of them found a single time. The ten top clones hold roughly 1.6% of the sample. In light of the paper, this sample's time point label describes: baseline before first vaccination. Sample: peripheral blood, taken on day 0 of AZD1222 vaccination. The receptors were sampled from an adult in good health.

This clone was recorded only once. CDR3 residues: CASSLRGLGSPLHF. The CDR3 DNA is TGTGCCAGCAGTTTACGGGGCCTAGGATCACCCCTCCACTTT. This chain connects TRBV27 to TRBJ1-6; D may be TRBD1 (5 bases). V was clipped by 2 bases and J by 10 bases, with 12 bases between them. The CDR3 extends over 14 amino acids. Germline V CDR1 and CDR2: MNHEY, SMNVEV (reference sequence).

Written as DNA, the CDR3 is TGTGCCAGCTCACCTACTACGAGCTCCTACAATGAGCAGTTCTTC. Amino acids: CASSPTTSSYNEQFF. V is TRBV18 and J is TRBJ2-1, with unresolved D. The CDR3 runs to 15 residues. Germline V gene data show CDR1 as KGHSH and CDR2 as LQKENI. The germline V and J ends were trimmed by 3 bases and 0 bases, with 9 bases remaining between them.

This chain uses TRBV18 with TRBJ2-1, with D hard to call. This CDR3 region has 15 residues. With 8 bases removed from V and 8 bases from J, the gap between germline ends came to 22 bases. The V gene's germline CDR1 is KGHSH and CDR2 LQKENI. CDR3 loop: CASRTTIEPRDEQFF. The CDR3 DNA follows: TGTGCCAGCCGAACAACGATAGAGCCTAGGGATGAGCAGTTCTTC.

The J gene is TRBJ2-1, the V gene TRBV2; D is tentatively TRBD1 or TRBD2 (5 bases each). Trimming removed 3 bases from V and 1 base from J, with 13 bases in between. CDR1 is SNHLY, CDR2 FYNNEI, per germline. CDR3 size: 16 residues. The CDR3 nucleotides read TGTGCCAGCAGTGACTTGGGGGTTAGGTCCTACAATGAGCAGTTCTTC. Translated: CASSDLGVRSYNEQFF.

This sequence joins TRBV29-1 and TRBJ2-7, with TRBD2 as a possible D gene (6 bases). The ends were cut back, 7 bases at V and 0 bases at J, with 19 bases in the middle. Germline CDR1 SQVTM, CDR2 ANQGSEA. The CDR3 is 15 amino acids. The CDR3 bases are TGCAGCGGCGCCACCGGGACTTTCTCCTCCTACGAGCAGTACTTC. Translation gives CSGATGTFSSYEQYF.

This chain joins TRBV13 and TRBJ1-2, with 9 bases lining up with TRBD1. The CDR3 runs to 15 residues. V lost 5 bases, J lost 3 bases, and 7 bases stayed unmatched. CDR1 and CDR2 (germline): PRHDT, FYEKMQ (reference sequence). The CDR3 DNA follows: TGTGCCAGCAGCCAGGGGGACAGGGCGGACTATGGCTACACCTTC. This encodes CASSQGDRADYGYTF.

This clone has a handful of counts. The rearrangement uses TRBV6-5 and TRBJ1-2; no firm D call. Germline CDR1 reads MNHEY; CDR2 reads SVGAGI. This CDR3 has 11 residues. V was clipped by 8 bases and J by 8 bases, with 12 bases between them. CDR3 sequence: CASAPLRGYTF. CDR3 bases: TGTGCCAGCGCTCCGTTGAGGGGCTACACCTTC.